This T cell receptor beta chain was identified during a study of blood T cell repertoires in COVID-19. The germline V gene encodes CDR1 SNHLY and CDR2 FYNNEI. This CDR3 has 17 residues. The V end lost 7 bases, the J end lost 7 bases, and 23 bases lay between the germline ends. Original analysis: Scientists estimated how many nucleated cells there were by amplifying reference gene primers. The assay was immunoSEQ multiplex PCR, and TCRdb's table has in-frame clones only and misses some. V, J and clone size are taken as reported in that table, and D and trimming were inferred from the DNA itself. This table has around 380,000 clones, roughly four fifths appearing once.

The receptor was derived from a human donor with acute or convalescent COVID-19. The donor label of this sample is uncertain. Sample: peripheral blood. V is TRBV2 and J is TRBJ1-6, with D perhaps TRBD1 (5 bases). CDR3 sequence reads: CASTLWNLRDGNSPLHF. For the CDR3, the DNA is TGTGCCAGCACCCTCTGGAACCTCAGGGATGGGAATTCACCCCTCCACTTT.